This T cell receptor (beta chain) was captured in a study of CD8 T cells in ankylosing spondylitis. General observations from the study: Among TCR beta sequences, a motif of under 10 highly homologous variants appeared characteristic of ankylosing spondylitis blood. Existing reports had already noted some motif variants in reactive arthritis synovial fluid and blood. It was reported that disease-linked clones were significantly enriched in matched ankylosing spondylitis synovial fluid.

The CDR3 extends over 12 amino acids. Trimming shortened V by 0 bases and J by 4 bases, and 7 bases separated the two germline ends. Germline V gives CDR1 DFQATT, CDR2 SNEGSKA (reference sequence). This clonotype was found many times. Antigen: not known. It was by quantitative 5'-RACE with molecular barcodes that TCR beta libraries were made. TCRdb reprocessed the 5' RACE reads via MiXCR and lists one record per CDR3 protein. The sample has about 750,000 distinct CDR3 sequences, around a fifth seen once; the top ten hold around a fifth. This chain joins TRBV20-1 and TRBJ2-7; D gene ambiguous. The clonotype comes from a male donor with ankylosing spondylitis. Specimen: blood, either unsorted or a sorted T cell fraction (not recorded which). The CDR3 here is CSARDMGYEQYF. DNA for the CDR3: TGCAGTGCTAGAGATATGGGGTACGAGCAGTACTTC.